This TCR beta chain was found in a study of shared clonotypes between healthy human individuals (dated by TCRdb to the early 2020s). Describing the broader study: The cohort included a few men and a couple of women between 18 and 49 years of age. Different laboratories and diverse techniques were used to prepare libraries and sequence TCR repertoires, to increase sequencing depth and limit assay-specific biases. Leukapheresis yielded between about 0.85 and 10 billion PBMCs per donor. The study deeply sequenced blood TCR repertoires of 5 or 6 healthy adults to estimate repertoire size and the extent of clonotype sharing between individuals. For each donor, CD4 naive and CD4 memory were each given three plates, CD8 naive was given two plates, and CD8 memory was given one plate. Study-level results and caveats: Sampling was restricted to blood, and TCR repertoires in tissue are likely to differ from TCR repertoires in blood. Pairwise subsampling indicated that sequencing depth was expected to affect the degree of clonotype sharing among donors. Because the study included only a small number of donors, the genetic and exposure-history diversity represented was limited. Compared with non-shared clonotypes, the clonotypes found in all four sorted-subset donors had higher generation probabilities. Larger estimated clonotype richness was generally found for naive subsets than for memory subsets. Across four donors, 4.5% to 6.5% of naive CD4, more than 3% of naive CD8, 2% to 2.5% of memory CD4, and 0.4% of memory CD8 clonotypes were shared. Rarefaction of sorted-subset datasets indicated incomplete sequencing despite the large sequencing depth.

Donors were healthy HIV-negative adults with no recently reported acute infections or vaccinations. All donors were Caucasian adults living in Nashville, Tennessee, USA. CD4+ T cells were enriched through magnetic negative selection, after which naive cells were positively selected on CD45RA and the remaining negative fraction served as the memory subset. After blood collection by leukapheresis, PBMCs were isolated using Ficoll-Histopaque density gradient centrifugation and then cryopreserved in the vapor phase of liquid nitrogen. Analytical flow cytometry was used to check the purity and quantity of every magnetically sorted T cell population. From each sorted fraction, genomic DNA was isolated and quantified by UV absorbance on a Nanodrop 2000c. Using the deep immunoSEQ assay, TCR CDR3 regions were amplified from genomic DNA by multiplex PCR. For each cell subset, the extracted genomic DNA was distributed evenly across all wells of several immunoSEQ 96-well plates, and each plate served as one replicate. Each replicate PCR for sorted subsets received about 180 ng genomic DNA, equal to about 30,000 T cell genomes. Purified libraries were quantified with a Qubit 3.0 fluorometer, sized on a Bioanalyzer 2100, and re-quantified with the KAPA Library Quantification kit. A separate single-read 150-cycle Illumina NextSeq 550 flow cell was used to sequence each immunoSEQ 96-well plate. The original pipeline was this. The immunoSEQ output contained only junctional sequences without quality scores, so filtering could not match that applied to full-length reads. Sequences were annotated with PyIR, a Python wrapper for IgBLAST v1.9, using IMGT germline references to assign V/J genes and CDR3. Any read was removed if the V/J assignment was weak (E-value above 1e-6), the CDR3 was missing, or the read contained stop codons, out-of-frame junctions, or ambiguous translated residues. V3J clonotypes were defined as sequences sharing an identical inferred V gene, J gene, and CDR3 amino acid sequence. The percentage overlap between two repertoires was calculated by dividing the number of shared unique clonotypes by the size of the smaller repertoire. Three approaches were used to assess repertoire richness: RTK rarefaction, the Chao1 estimator, and Recon v2.1 estimates of unobserved clonotypes. Generation probabilities for all TCRbeta clonotypes obtained by the gDNA method from several donors were computed using OLGA. The table was pulled from immuneACCESS by TCRdb, which kept in-frame rearrangements only. Such tables lose some clones; where checked, under half of the loss comes from unresolved V genes, and the rest has no known cause. The V and J calls and clone size come from that table; D and trimming were worked out from the DNA. This sample gives just over 2,000,000 clones in total; 90% to 95% of them show up just once. The ten largest clonotypes hold 0.13% of the sample.

For this clone: Its antigen specificity is not known. No clone much larger than this one lies a single base away; base qualities are absent.

As encoded in the germline V gene, CDR1 is KGHSH while CDR2 is LQKENI. Reading from cysteine to phenylalanine, the CDR3 counts 16 amino acids. The only DNA kept is the CDR3, 48 bases in frame from the first base. For this chain, trimming is 1 base at the V end and 7 bases at the J end, and the number of junction bases without a gene match is 9. The V and J segments used are TRBV18 and TRBJ2-2; the central 7 bases match TRBD1. This receptor was identified in a young man in good health. The specimen sequenced was naive CD4+ T cells sorted from blood. The cell subset or site label for this specimen denotes: CD45RA+ positively selected. The CDR3: CASSPQGAYVLGELFF. The sequence in DNA is TGTGCCAGCTCACCACAGGGGGCGTATGTCCTCGGGGAGCTGTTTTTT.